This TCR beta chain came from a study of identical twins (dated by TCRdb to the mid-2010s). In the study overall: TCR alpha and beta repertoires from monozygotic twins, unrelated adults of various ages and cord blood were deep-sequenced to test whether fetal clonotypes persist. To rule out contamination, the twin experiments were replicated at different times with different library preparation protocols. Overall results and qualifications from the work: Zero-insertion analyses could be partly confounded by invariant T cells such as MAIT and iNKT, although diverse VJ usage argued against such confounding for most clonotypes. In beta out-of-frame sequences, excess twin sharing was weaker, because having fewer shared sequences lowered the signal-to-noise ratio. In monozygotic twins, recombination models systematically underestimated out-of-frame TCR alpha sharing, but the models matched the sharing seen between unrelated individuals. Fewer insertions were carried by abundant cord blood beta clonotypes; a weaker similar trend was observed in young adult naive repertoires, while no such trend was observed in memory repertoires. Because the same donors could not be followed over many years, the conclusions depended on cross-sectional statistical analysis. Compared with coincidental sharing between unrelated individuals, out-of-frame TCR alpha sequences shared between twins showed an excess of sequences with low generation probability.

Details on this clonotype: There is no known antigen for this receptor. A much bigger clone sits one base away, suggesting this may be a read error.

Trimming removed 6 bases from V and 5 bases from J; the gene matches leave 17 bases unexplained. The germline V gene sets CDR1 to SQVTM and CDR2 to ANQGSEA. Counted from cysteine to phenylalanine, this CDR3 has 17 amino acids. Only the CDR3 portion is preserved as DNA: 51 bases, with reading frame beginning at the first base. All donors were healthy Caucasians. The twin cohort comprised three pairs of female monozygotic twins, all aged about 18 to 29 years. Peripheral blood mononuclear cells were the source from which RNA for the TCR libraries was isolated. Libraries were made using 5' RACE. The data were produced on an Illumina HiSeq 2000. A universal primer binding site was added through template switching, and the final cDNA carried a unique molecular identifier so that TCR cDNA molecules could be counted accurately. Specific primers in the conserved constant-segment region were used to synthesize first-strand cDNA for the TCR alpha and beta chains. Each cDNA library was double barcoded, with a SMART-Mk sample barcode plus Illumina barcodes, to control for contamination. Two successive PCR steps introduced TruSeq adapter sequences along with Illumina sample barcodes. TCR alpha and beta cDNA libraries were sequenced on the Illumina HiSeq platform with custom primers. Under the source paper's analysis protocol: MiGEC was used to process raw reads and extract unique molecular identifiers, and MiXCR was used to find CDR3 positions. For each individual, recombination models were inferred using an EM algorithm with the repgenHMM and IGoR tools. The tcR package in R was used for shared clonotype analysis, with sharing normalized by the product of cloneset sizes. To study raw recombination without the effects of thymic and clonal selection, out-of-frame nonproductive sequences were analyzed. Through fastp at Q25 and MiXCR, TCRdb rebuilt clones from the public reads, retaining in-frame beta chains. Under each unique CDR3 protein, matching rows form one entry showing the most common genes and DNA. The V and J calls were determined by TCRdb, not by the authors. The sample yields 700,000 or so distinct CDR3 sequences; over 8.5% were counted once. The ten biggest clones cover approximately 0.94% of the sample.

These sequences were also reported in another study, on yellow fever vaccine responses in identical twins. Per the second study: The T cell response to vaccination in identical twins was reported by the authors to appear partly convergent and partly personalized. In the study, vaccine-responding T cell clones were precisely tracked in identical twins.

The receptor was derived from a woman under 30 in good health. The chain employs TRBV29-1 and TRBJ2-2; TRBD2 agrees with 8 junctional bases. Sequenced: PBMCs. The CDR3 protein: CSVTGLEGSHKTGELFF. The nucleotides are TGCAGCGTCACGGGACTAGAAGGATCACATAAGACCGGGGAGCTGTTTTTT.